A single TCR beta chain is shown here with its context. V lost 1 base and J 7 bases, leaving 13 bases between the germline ends. CDR3 size: 15 residues. Germline lookup yields CDR1 MGHRA and CDR2 YSYEKL. This entry comes from a study of shared clonotypes between healthy human individuals. Clones were sequenced by immunoSEQ multiplex PCR, and TCRdb holds only the in-frame ones, with some missing. There are some 630,000 clones in the sample; 60% to 80% occur only once, and around 2% lies in the top ten. This receptor was identified in a woman aged 30 to 39 in good health. Material: memory CD4+ T cells sorted from blood. Subset in this sample: CD45RA-negative fraction. The genes are TRBV4-1 and TRBJ2-2; perhaps TRBD1 as D (6 bases). For the CDR3, the DNA is TGCGCCAGCAGCCAAGTATCAGGGGCGGGCGGGGAGCTGTTTTTT. Encoded protein: CASSQVSGAGGELFF.